This TCR beta chain originates from a study of T cell repertoires in cytomegalovirus infection. TCRdb reprocessed the reads with MiXCR, giving one entry per CDR3 protein. This sample carries over 100,000 distinct CDR3 sequences, around 30% of them seen once, and the ten largest clones take about 81%. The germline V gene has CDR1 DFQATT and CDR2 SNEGSKA (reference sequence). The length of the CDR3 is 13 residues. The study, taken as a whole, reports: Ex vivo, HLA-C-restricted CMV-specific TCR beta clonotypes prevailed over the rest of the response.

With respect to this clonotype: Its antigen is currently unknown.

The source material was CD8+ T cells from cultured PBMCs, sampled from culture after CMV antigen stimulation. The chain links TRBV20-1 to TRBJ2-5; tentative D call: TRBD2 (5 bases). This receptor was obtained from a human donor in good health (CMV status not recorded). Some clones in this sample may be carry-over from other donors' samples. The CDR3 here is CNPSRGIRETQYF. CDR3 nucleotide sequence: TGCAATCCTTCCCGAGGGATTAGGGAGACCCAGTACTTC.